Given below is one TCR beta chain in context. A single record per CDR3 protein comes from TCRdb applying MiXCR to the RT-PCR reads. The sample records about 700,000 distinct CDR3 sequences, 12% to 15% being singletons. V lost 5 bases, J lost 4 bases, and 19 bases lay in between. Germline loops: CDR1 MDHEN, CDR2 SYDVKM. The CDR3 contains 16 residues. The source is a female donor in good health, serving as a healthy control. This sequence joins TRBV28 and TRBJ2-3; no firm D call. The sequenced sample was memory CD4+ T cells from blood. CDR3 DNA: TGTGCCAGCAGTCTGGGCCAGATCAAGTCCGCAGATACGCAGTATTTT. Its translation is CASSLGQIKSADTQYF.